The clone carrying this T cell receptor (beta chain) was counted a few times. Its matching antigen is unknown. The sample comes from a study of response to subunit inactivated influenza vaccine. The V end was cut by 5 bases, the J end by 0 bases, with 11 bases between. Per the germline V gene, CDR1 is SEHNR and CDR2 is FQNEAQ (reference sequence). This CDR3 has 15 amino acids. Study-wide results and limits: The authors put forward the suggestion that each seasonal influenza vaccination may bring in only a limited number of new T cells.

TCRdb reprocessed the RT-PCR reads with MiXCR, giving one entry per CDR3 protein. The table has around 520,000 distinct CDR3 sequences, approximately 10% seen once. Sequencing was performed on PBMCs from blood, taken on the day of vaccination. This TCR was sampled from a man aged 50-59 years who received an inactivated influenza vaccine. The rearrangement joins TRBV7-9 to TRBJ2-4; D is uncertain. The CDR3 loop reads CASSPQILAKNIQYF. In nucleotides, the CDR3 is TGTGCCAGCAGCCCGCAAATCCTAGCCAAAAACATTCAGTACTTC.